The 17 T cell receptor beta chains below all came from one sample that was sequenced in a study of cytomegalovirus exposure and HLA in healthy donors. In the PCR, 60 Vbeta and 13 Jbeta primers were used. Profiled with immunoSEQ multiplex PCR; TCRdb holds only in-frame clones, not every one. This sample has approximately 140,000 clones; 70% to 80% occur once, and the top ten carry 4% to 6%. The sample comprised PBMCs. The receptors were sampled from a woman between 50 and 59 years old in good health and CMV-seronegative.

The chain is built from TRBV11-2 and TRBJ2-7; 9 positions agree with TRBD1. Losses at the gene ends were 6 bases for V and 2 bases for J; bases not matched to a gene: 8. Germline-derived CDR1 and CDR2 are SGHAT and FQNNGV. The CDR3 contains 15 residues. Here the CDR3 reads CASRRPGTGPYEQYF. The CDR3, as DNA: TGTGCCAGCAGGCGCCCCGGGACAGGGCCCTACGAGCAGTACTTC.

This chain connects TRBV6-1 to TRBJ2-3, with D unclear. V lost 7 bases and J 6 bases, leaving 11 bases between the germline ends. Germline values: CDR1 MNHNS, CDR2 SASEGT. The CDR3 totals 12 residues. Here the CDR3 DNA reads TGTGCCAGCACACTTAACCGGGATACGCAGTATTTT. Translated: CASTLNRDTQYF.

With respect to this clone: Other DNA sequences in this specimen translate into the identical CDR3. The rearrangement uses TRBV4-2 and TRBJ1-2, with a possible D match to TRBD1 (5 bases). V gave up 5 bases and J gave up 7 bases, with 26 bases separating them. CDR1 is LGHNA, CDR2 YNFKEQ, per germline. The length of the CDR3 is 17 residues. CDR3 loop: CASSATRDSGYSSGYTF. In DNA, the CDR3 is TGTGCCAGCAGCGCAACGAGAGACAGTGGATACTCGAGTGGCTACACCTTC.

The CDR3 loop reads CASSIPTGISNQPQHF. CDR3 nucleotide sequence: TGTGCCAGTAGTATCCCCACAGGGATAAGCAATCAGCCCCAGCATTTT. The gene calls are TRBV19 and TRBJ1-5; possibly TRBD1 for D (6 bases). The CDR3 totals 16 residues. Trimming took off 3 bases at V and 1 base at J, with 13 bases between the two ends. Germline V gene lookup returns CDR1 LNHDA and CDR2 SQIVND (reference sequence).

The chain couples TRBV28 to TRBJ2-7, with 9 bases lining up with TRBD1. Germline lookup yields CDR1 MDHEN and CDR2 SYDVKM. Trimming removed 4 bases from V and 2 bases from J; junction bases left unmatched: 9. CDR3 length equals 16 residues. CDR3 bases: TGTGCCAGCAGTTCCGCACCGGGACAGGGAACCTACGAGCAGTACTTC. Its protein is CASSSAPGQGTYEQYF.

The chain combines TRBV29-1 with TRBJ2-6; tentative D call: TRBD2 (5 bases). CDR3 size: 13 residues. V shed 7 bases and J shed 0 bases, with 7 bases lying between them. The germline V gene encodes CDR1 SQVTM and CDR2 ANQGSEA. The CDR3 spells CSAAGSGANVLTF. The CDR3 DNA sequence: TGCAGCGCCGCGGGCTCTGGGGCCAACGTCCTGACTTTC.

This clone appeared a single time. The CDR3 nucleotides read TGTGCCAGCAGTGGCAGCCGGGACAGGATGAACACTGAAGCTTTCTTT. Translation gives CASSGSRDRMNTEAFF. The chain joins TRBV2 to TRBJ1-1, with TRBD1 identical over 8 bases. Germline CDR1 is SNHLY and CDR2 is FYNNEI. V was clipped by 4 bases and J by 0 bases; unmatched bases: 7. The CDR3 length is 16 residues.

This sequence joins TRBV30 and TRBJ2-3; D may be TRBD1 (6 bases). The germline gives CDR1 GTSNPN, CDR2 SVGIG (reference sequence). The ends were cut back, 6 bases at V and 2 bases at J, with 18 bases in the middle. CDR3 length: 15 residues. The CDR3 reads CACRKRTVPTDTQYF. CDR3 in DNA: TGTGCCTGTAGAAAGAGGACAGTCCCCACAGATACGCAGTATTTT.

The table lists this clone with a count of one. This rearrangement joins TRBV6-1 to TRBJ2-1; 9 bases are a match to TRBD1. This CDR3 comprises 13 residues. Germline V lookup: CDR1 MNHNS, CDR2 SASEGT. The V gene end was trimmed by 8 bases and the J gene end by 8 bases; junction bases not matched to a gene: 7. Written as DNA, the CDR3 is TGTGCCAGCTGGGGACAGGGAGAATATGAGCAGTTCTTC. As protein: CASWGQGEYEQFF.

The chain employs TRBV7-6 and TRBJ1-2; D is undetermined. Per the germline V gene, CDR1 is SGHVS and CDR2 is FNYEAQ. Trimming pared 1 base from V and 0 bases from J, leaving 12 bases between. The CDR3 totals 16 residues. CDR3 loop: CASSLEAGLTNYGYTF. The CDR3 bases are TGTGCCAGCAGCTTAGAGGCAGGCCTAACTAACTATGGCTACACCTTC. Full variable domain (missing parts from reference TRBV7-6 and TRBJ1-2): GAGVSQSPRYKVTKRGQDVALRCDPISGHVSLYWYRQALGQGPEFLTYFNYEAQQDKSGLPNDRFSAERPEGSISTLTIQRTEQRDSAMYRCASSLEAGLTNYGYTFGSGTRLTVV.

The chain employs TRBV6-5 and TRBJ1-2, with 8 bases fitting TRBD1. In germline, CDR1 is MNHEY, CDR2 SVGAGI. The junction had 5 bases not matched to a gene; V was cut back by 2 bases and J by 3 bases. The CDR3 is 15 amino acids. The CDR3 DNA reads TGTGCCAGCAGTTACGGACAGGGACCCCACTATGGCTACACCTTC. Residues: CASSYGQGPHYGYTF.

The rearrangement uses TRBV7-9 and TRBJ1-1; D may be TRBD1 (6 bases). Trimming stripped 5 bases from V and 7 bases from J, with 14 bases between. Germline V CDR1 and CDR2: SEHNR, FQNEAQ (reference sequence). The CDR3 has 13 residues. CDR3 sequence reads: CASSNPGHLEAFF. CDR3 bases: TGTGCCAGCAGCAACCCGGGACACCTTGAAGCTTTCTTT.

CDR3: CASARNGGAETQYF. Here the CDR3 DNA reads TGTGCTAGTGCTCGAAATGGTGGGGCGGAGACCCAGTACTTC. The V call is TRBV12-5, the J call TRBJ2-5; possible D gene TRBD1, 5 bases. This CDR3 comprises 14 residues. Germline loops: CDR1 LGHNT, CDR2 FRNRAP. Trimming pared 7 bases from V and 5 bases from J, leaving 17 bases between.

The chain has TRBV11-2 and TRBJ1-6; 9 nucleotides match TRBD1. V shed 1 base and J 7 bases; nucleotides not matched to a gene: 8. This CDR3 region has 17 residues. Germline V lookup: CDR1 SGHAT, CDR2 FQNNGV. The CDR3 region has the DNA TGTGCCAGCAGCTTAGTATTCTGGGACAGGGAAAATTCACCCCTCCACTTT. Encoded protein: CASSLVFWDRENSPLHF.

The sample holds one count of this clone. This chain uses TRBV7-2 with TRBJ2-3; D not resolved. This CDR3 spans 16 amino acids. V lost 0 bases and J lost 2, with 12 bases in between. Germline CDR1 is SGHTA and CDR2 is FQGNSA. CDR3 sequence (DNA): TGTGCCAGCAGCTTAGCGGTACGACTGAACACAGATACGCAGTATTTT. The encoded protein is CASSLAVRLNTDTQYF.

DNA of the CDR3: TGTGCCAGCAGCCCCACAGGGGGCGCGTACAATGAGCAGTTCTTC. This translates into CASSPTGGAYNEQFF. The chain joins TRBV7-2 to TRBJ2-1; 9 nucleotides agree with TRBD1. The CDR3 covers 15 residues. CDR1 is SGHTA and CDR2 is FQGNSA in the germline V gene. V lost 5 bases to trimming and J lost 4 bases; unmatched junction nucleotides: 6.

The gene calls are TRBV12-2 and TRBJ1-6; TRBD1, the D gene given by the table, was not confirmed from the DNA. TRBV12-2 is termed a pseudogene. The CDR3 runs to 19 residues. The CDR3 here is CASRLGTGVVGSYNSPLHF. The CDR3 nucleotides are TGTGCAAGTCGCTTAGGGACAGGGGTGGTTGGGTCCTATAATTCACCCCTCCACTTT.